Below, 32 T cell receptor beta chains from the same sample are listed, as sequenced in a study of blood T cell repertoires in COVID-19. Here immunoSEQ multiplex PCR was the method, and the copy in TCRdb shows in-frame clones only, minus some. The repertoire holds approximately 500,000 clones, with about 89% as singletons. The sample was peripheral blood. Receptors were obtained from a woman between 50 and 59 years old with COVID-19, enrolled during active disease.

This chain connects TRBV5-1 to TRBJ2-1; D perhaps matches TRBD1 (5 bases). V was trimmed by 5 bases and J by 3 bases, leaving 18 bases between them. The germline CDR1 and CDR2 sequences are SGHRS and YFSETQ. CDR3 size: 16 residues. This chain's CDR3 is CASRPYQLQGYNEQFF. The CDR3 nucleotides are TGCGCCAGCAGACCTTATCAACTCCAGGGCTACAATGAGCAGTTCTTC.

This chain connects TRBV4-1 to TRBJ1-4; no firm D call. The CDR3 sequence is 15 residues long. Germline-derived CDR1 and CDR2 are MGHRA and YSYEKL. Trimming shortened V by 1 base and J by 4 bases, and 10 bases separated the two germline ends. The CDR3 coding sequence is TGCGCCAGCAGCCAAGTGAGCTCTGTTAATGAAAAACTGTTTTTT. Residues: CASSQVSSVNEKLFF.

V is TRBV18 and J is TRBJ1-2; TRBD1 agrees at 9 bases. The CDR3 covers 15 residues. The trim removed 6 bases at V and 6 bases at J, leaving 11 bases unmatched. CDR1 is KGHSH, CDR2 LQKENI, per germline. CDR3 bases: TGTGCCAGCTCGCCGATAACAGGGGGCAACCATGGCTACACCTTC. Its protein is CASSPITGGNHGYTF.

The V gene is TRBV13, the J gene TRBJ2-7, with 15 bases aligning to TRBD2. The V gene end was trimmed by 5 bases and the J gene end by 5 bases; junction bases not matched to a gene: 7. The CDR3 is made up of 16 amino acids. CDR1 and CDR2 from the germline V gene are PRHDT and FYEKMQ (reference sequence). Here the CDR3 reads CASSPEGLAGGDEQYF. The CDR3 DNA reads TGTGCCAGCAGCCCCGAGGGACTAGCGGGGGGCGACGAGCAGTACTTC.

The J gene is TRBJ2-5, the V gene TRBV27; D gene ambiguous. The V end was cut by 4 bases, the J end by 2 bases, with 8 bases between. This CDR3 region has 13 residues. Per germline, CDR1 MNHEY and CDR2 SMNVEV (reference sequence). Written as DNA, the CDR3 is TGTGCCAGCAGTTCACTTAGACAAGAGACCCAGTACTTC. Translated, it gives CASSSLRQETQYF.

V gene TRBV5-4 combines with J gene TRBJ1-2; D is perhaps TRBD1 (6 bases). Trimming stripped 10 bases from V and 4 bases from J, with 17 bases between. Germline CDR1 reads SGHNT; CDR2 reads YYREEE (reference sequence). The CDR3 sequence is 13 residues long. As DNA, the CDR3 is TGTGCCGGGGGAGAACAGGGCTTCTATGGCTACACCTTC. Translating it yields CAGGEQGFYGYTF.

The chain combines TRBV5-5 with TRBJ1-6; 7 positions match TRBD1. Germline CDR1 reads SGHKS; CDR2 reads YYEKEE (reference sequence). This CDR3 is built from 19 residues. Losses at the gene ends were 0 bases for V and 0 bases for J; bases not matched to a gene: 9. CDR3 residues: CASSLEQGVVNSYNSPLHF. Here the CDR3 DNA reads TGTGCCAGCAGCTTGGAGCAGGGGGTGGTGAACTCCTATAATTCACCCCTCCACTTT.

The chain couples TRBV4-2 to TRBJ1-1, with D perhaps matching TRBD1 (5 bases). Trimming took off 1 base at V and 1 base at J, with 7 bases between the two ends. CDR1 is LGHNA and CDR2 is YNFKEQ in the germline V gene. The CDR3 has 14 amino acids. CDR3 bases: TGTGCCAGCAGCCAAGGGGGCCGGAACACTGAAGCTTTCTTT. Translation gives CASSQGGRNTEAFF.

The CDR3 DNA reads TGCGCCAGCTCCCGGGGGGCCCTTGAAGGGAATGAGCAGTTCTTC. Protein product: CASSRGALEGNEQFF. This chain links TRBV10-2 with TRBJ2-1, with D possibly being TRBD2 (7 bases). CDR3 length equals 15 residues. V lost 8 bases to trimming and J lost 7 bases, with 21 bases between them. Germline assignment: CDR1 WSHSY and CDR2 SAAADI.

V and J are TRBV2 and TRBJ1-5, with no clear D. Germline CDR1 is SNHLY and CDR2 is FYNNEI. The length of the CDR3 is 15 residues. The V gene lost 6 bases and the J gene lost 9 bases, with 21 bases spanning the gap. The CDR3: CASSEGRRRERPQHF. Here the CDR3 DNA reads TGTGCCAGCAGCGAGGGTAGGCGGAGGGAAAGGCCCCAGCATTTT.

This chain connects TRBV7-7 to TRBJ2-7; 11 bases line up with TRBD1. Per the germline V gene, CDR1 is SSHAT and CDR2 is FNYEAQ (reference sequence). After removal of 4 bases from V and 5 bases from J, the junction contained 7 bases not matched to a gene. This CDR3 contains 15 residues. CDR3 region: CASSSGTGGFHEQYF. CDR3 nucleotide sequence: TGTGCCAGCAGCTCCGGGACAGGGGGTTTCCACGAGCAGTACTTC.

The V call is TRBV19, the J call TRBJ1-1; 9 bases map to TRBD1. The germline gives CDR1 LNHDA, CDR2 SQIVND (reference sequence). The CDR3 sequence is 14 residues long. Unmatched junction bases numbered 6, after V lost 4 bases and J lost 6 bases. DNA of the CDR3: TGTGCCAGTAGTACTGGGCGGGACAGGGCTGAAGCTTTCTTT. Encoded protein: CASSTGRDRAEAFF.

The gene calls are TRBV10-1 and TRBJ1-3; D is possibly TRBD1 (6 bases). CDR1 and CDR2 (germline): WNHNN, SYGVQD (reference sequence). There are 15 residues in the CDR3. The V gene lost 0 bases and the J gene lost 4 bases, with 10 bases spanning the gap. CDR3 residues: CASSESRTEGNTIYF. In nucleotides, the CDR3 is TGCGCCAGCAGTGAGTCAAGGACAGAAGGAAACACCATATATTTT.

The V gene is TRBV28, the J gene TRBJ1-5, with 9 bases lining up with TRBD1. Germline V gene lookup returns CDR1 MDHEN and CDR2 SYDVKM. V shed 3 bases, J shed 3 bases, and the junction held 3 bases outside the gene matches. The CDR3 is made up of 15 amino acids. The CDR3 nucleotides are TGTGCCAGCAGTTTTCGGGACAGGGACAATCAGCCCCAGCATTTT. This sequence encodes CASSFRDRDNQPQHF.

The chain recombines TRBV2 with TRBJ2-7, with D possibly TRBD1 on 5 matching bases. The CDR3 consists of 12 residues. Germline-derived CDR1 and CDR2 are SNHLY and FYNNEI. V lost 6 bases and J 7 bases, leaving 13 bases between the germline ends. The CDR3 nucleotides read TGTGCCAGCAGGTCCCAGGGAAGGGAGCAGTACTTC. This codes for CASRSQGREQYF.

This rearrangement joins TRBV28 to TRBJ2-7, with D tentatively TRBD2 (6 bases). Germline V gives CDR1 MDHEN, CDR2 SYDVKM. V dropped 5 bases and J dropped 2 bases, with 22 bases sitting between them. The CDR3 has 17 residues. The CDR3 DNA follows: TGTGCCAGCAGTCCCCTCCCGCCGGGGGAGTGGGCCTACGAGCAGTACTTC. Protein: CASSPLPPGEWAYEQYF.

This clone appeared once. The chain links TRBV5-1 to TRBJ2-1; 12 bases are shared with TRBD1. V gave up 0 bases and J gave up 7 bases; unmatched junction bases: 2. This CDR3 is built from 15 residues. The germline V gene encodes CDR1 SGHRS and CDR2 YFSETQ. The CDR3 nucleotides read TGCGCCAGCAGCTTGGGGGACAGGGGGCAAAATGAGCAGTTCTTC. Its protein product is CASSLGDRGQNEQFF. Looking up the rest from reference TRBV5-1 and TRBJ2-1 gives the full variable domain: KAGVTQTPRYLIKTRGQQVTLSCSPISGHRSVSWYQQTPGQGLQFLFEYFSETQRNKGNFPGRFSGRQFSNSRSEMNVSTLELGDSALYLCASSLGDRGQNEQFFGPGTRLTVL.

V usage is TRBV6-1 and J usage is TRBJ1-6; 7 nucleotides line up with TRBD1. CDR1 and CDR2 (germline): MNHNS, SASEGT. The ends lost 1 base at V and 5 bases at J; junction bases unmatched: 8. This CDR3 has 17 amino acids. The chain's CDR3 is CASSEGFEGADNSPLHF. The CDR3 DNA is TGTGCCAGCAGTGAAGGTTTCGAGGGGGCGGATAATTCACCCCTCCACTTT.

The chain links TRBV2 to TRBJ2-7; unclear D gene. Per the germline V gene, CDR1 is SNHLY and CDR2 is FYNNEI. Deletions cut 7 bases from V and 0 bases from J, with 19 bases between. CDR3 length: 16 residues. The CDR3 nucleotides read TGTGCCAGCACTCATACGACCCGGGTCCTCTCCTACGAGCAGTACTTC. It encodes CASTHTTRVLSYEQYF.

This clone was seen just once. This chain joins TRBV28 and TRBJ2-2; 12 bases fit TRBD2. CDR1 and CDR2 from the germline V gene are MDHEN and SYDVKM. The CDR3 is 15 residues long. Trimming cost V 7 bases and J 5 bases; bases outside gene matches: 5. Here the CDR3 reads CASKLAGGGTGELFF. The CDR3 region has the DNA TGTGCCAGCAAACTAGCGGGGGGAGGAACCGGGGAGCTGTTTTTT. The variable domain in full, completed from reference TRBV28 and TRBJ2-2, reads DVKVTQSSRYLVKRTGEKVFLECVQDMDHENMFWYRQDPGLGLRLIYFSYDVKMKEKGDIPEGYSVSREKKERFSLILESASTNQTSMYLCASKLAGGGTGELFFGEGSRLTVL.

Written as DNA, the CDR3 is TGTGCCAGCAGTTTAAAAGACACCTACCAGTACTTC. Its protein product is CASSLKDTYQYF. The chain uses TRBV27 and TRBJ2-7, with unresolved D. The CDR3 extends over 12 amino acids. Germline V gene lookup returns CDR1 MNHEY and CDR2 SMNVEV (reference sequence). V shed 2 bases and J shed 10 bases, with 12 bases lying between them.

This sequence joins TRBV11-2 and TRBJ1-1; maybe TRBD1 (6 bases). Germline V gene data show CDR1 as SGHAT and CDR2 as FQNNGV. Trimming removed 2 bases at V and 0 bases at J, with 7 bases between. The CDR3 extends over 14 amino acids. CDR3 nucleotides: TGTGCCAGCAGCTTACCAGGGGTGAACACTGAAGCTTTCTTT. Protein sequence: CASSLPGVNTEAFF. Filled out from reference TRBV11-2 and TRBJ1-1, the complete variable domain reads EAGVAQSPRYKIIEKRQSVAFWCNPISGHATLYWYQQILGQGPKLLIQFQNNGVVDDSQLPKDRFSAERLKGVDSTLKIQPAKLEDSAVYLCASSLPGVNTEAFFGQGTRLTVV.

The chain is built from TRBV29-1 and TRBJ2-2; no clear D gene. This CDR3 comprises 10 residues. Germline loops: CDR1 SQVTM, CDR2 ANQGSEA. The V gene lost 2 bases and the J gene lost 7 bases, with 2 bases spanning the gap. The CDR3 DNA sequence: TGCAGCGTTGAATACGGGGAGCTGTTTTTT. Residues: CSVEYGELFF.

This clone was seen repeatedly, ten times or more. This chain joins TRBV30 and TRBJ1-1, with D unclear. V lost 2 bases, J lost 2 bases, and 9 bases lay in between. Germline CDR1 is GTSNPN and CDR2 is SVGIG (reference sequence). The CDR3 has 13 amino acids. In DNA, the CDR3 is TGTGCCTGGAGTTCATCGAGCAACACTGAAGCTTTCTTT. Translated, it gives CAWSSSSNTEAFF. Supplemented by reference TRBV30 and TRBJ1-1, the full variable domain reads SQTIHQWPATLVQPVGSPLSLECTVEGTSNPNLYWYRQAAGRGLQLLFYSVGIGQISSEVPQNLSASRPQDRQFILSSKKLLLSDSGFYLCAWSSSSNTEAFFGQGTRLTVV.

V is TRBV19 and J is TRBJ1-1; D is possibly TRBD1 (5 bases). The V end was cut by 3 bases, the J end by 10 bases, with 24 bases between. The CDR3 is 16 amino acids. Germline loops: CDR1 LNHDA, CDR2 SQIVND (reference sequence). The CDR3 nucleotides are TGTGCCAGTAGTATTACGGGTACCAGGGTTGGTGGTCGAGCTTTCTTT. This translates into CASSITGTRVGGRAFF.

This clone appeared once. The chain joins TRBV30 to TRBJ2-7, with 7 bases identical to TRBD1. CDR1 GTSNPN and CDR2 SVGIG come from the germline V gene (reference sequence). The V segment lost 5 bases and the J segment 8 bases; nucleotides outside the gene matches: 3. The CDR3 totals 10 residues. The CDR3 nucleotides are TGTGCCTGGGGGACAGTTAAGCAGTACTTC. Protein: CAWGTVKQYF.

The CDR3 DNA is TGTGCCAGCAGTCCCACTAGCGGGGGGATCAATGAGCAGTTCTTC. Translation gives CASSPTSGGINEQFF. This chain uses TRBV6-5 with TRBJ2-1; TRBD2 agrees at 12 bases. This CDR3 is 15 amino acids long. Germline loops: CDR1 MNHEY, CDR2 SVGAGI. J lost 6 bases, V lost 5 bases, and 5 bases had no gene match.

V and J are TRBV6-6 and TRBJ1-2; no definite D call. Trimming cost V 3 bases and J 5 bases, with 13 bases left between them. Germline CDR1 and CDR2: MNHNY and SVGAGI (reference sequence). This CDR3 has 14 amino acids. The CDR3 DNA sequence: TGTGCCAGCAGTTATTCAGAGGGAGGATATGGCTACACCTTC. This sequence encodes CASSYSEGGYGYTF.

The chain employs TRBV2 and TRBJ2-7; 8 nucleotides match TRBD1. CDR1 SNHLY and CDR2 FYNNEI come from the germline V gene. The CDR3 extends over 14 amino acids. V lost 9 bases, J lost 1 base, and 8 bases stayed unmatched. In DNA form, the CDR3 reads TGTGCCAGAAGGAGACAGGGGACTTCCTACGAGCAGTACTTC. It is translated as CARRRQGTSYEQYF.

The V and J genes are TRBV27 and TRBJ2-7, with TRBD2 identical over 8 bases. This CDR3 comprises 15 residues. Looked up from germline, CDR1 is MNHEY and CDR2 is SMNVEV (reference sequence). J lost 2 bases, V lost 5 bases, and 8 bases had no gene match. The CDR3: CASSGQAGVPYEQYF. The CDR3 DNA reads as TGTGCCAGCAGTGGTCAAGCGGGGGTCCCCTACGAGCAGTACTTC.

CDR3 coding DNA: TGTGCCTCGGAGGGGGGGCTGAACACTGAAGCTTTCTTT. Its translation is CASEGGLNTEAFF. The rearrangement joins TRBV30 to TRBJ1-1; the D gene is possibly TRBD1 (6 bases). The CDR3 spans 13 residues. Germline loops: CDR1 GTSNPN, CDR2 SVGIG (reference sequence). Trimming removed 7 bases from V and 0 bases from J, with 12 bases in between.

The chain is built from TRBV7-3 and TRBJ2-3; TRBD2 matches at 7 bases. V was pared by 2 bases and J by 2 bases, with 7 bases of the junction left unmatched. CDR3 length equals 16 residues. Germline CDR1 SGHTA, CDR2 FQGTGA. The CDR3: CASSLVPAGITDTQYF. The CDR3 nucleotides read TGTGCCAGCAGCTTAGTTCCAGCGGGGATCACAGATACGCAGTATTTT.